This TCR beta chain was sequenced in a study of cytomegalovirus exposure and HLA in healthy donors. Study-wide context: When over 300 donors were genotyped, roughly 82% of them were found to fall in the Caucasian-associated ancestry cluster.

Overall study findings and caveats: Reports indicate that TCR beta sequences accurately predicted the HLA-A and HLA-B alleles of most subjects.

Trimming cost V 2 bases and J 2 bases, with 15 bases left between them. Germline V gene sequence: CDR1 SGHAT, CDR2 FQNNGV. This CDR3 region has 16 residues. In regard to this clone: The antigen remains undetermined.

A multiplex PCR was run with 60 Vbeta primers and 13 Jbeta primers. The repertoire was sequenced with immunoSEQ multiplex PCR; TCRdb's copy has only in-frame clones and lacks some. The table has fewer than 200,000 clones, about 75% seen once. There were likely unrecorded immune exposures, though donors were nominally healthy when sampled. The sequencing input was PBMCs. The chain couples TRBV11-2 to TRBJ1-1; D possibly corresponds to TRBD1 (6 bases). This receptor was taken from a woman aged 45-65 years in good health and CMV-seropositive. DNA for the CDR3: TGTGCCAGCAGCTTAAGGTTCACAGGGCTTAACACTGAAGCTTTCTTT. This encodes CASSLRFTGLNTEAFF.